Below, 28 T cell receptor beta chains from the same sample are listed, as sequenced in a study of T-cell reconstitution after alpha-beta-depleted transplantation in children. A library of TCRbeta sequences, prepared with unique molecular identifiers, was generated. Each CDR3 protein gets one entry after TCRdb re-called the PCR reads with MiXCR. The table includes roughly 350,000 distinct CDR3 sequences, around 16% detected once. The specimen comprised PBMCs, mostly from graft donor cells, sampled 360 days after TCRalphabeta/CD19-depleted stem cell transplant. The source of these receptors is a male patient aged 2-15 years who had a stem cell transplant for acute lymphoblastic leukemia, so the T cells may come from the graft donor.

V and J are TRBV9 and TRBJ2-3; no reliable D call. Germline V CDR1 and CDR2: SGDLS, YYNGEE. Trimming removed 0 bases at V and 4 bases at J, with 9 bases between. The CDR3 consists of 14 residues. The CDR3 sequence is CASSVAQRPDTQYF. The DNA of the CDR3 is TGTGCCAGCAGCGTAGCCCAGCGACCAGATACGCAGTATTTT.

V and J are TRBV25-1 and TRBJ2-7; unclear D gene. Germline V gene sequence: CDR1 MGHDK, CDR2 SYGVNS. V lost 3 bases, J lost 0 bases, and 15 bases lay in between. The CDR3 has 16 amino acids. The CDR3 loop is CASSEGRVVNSYEQYF. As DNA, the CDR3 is TGTGCCAGCAGTGAGGGAAGGGTTGTGAACTCCTACGAGCAGTACTTC.

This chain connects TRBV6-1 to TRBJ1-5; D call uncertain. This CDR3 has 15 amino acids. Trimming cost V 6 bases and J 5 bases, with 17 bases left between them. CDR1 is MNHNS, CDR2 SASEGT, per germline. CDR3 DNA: TGTGCCAGCAGAGGTGGATGGGGATTCGATCAGCCCCAGCATTTT. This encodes CASRGGWGFDQPQHF.

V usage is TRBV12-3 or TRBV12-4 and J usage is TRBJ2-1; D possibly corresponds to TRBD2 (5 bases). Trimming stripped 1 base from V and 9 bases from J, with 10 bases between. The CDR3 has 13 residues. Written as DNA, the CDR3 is TGTGCCAGCAGTTTAGGTGGGAGCGGTGAGCAGTTCTTC. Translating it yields CASSLGGSGEQFF.

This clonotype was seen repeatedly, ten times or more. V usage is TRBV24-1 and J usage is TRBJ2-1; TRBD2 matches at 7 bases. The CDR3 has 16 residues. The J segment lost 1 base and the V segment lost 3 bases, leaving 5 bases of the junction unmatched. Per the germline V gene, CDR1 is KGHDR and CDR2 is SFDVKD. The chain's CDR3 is CATSDPSGGSYNEQFF. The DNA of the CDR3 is TGTGCCACCAGTGATCCTAGCGGAGGATCCTACAATGAGCAGTTCTTC.

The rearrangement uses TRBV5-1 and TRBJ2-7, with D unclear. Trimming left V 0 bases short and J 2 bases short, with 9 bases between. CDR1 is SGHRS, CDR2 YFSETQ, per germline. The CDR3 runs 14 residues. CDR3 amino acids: CASSLERIPYEQYF. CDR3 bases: TGCGCCAGCAGCTTGGAGAGGATCCCCTACGAGCAGTACTTC.

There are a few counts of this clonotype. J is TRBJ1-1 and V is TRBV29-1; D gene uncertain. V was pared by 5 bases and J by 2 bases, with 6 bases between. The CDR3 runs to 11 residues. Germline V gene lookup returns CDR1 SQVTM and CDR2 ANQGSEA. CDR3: CSVLGNTEAFF. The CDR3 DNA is TGCAGCGTTTTGGGCAACACTGAAGCTTTCTTT.

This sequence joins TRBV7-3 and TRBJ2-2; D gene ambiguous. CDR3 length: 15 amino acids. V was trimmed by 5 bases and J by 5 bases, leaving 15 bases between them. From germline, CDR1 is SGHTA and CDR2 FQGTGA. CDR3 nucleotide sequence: TGTGCCAGCAGCCTCGCCGCCGCCCAAACCGGGGAGCTGTTTTTT. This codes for CASSLAAAQTGELFF.

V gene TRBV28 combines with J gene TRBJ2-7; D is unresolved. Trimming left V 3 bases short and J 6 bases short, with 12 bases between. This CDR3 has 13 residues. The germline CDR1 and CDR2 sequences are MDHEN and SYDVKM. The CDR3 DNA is TGTGCCAGCAGTTTTGGGCTGGCTGGCGAGCAGTACTTC. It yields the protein CASSFGLAGEQYF. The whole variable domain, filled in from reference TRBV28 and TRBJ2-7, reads DVKVTQSSRYLVKRTGEKVFLECVQDMDHENMFWYRQDPGLGLRLIYFSYDVKMKEKGDIPEGYSVSREKKERFSLILESASTNQTSMYLCASSFGLAGEQYFGPGTRLTVT.

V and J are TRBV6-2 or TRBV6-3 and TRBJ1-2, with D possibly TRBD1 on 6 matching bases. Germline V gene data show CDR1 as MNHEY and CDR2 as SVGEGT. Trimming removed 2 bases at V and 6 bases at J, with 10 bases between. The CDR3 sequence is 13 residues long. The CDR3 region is CASSYQGHDGYTF. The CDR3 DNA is TGTGCCAGCAGTTACCAGGGGCACGATGGCTACACCTTC.

CDR3 sequence: CASSLKGQGNTIYF. The CDR3 nucleotides read TGCGCCAGCAGCTTGAAGGGACAAGGAAACACCATATATTTT. V gene TRBV5-1 combines with J gene TRBJ1-3; perhaps TRBD1 as D (6 bases). This CDR3 is 14 amino acids long. Per germline, CDR1 SGHRS and CDR2 YFSETQ. V lost 1 base to trimming and J lost 4 bases, with 9 bases between them. Supplemented by reference TRBV5-1 and TRBJ1-3, the full variable domain reads KAGVTQTPRYLIKTRGQQVTLSCSPISGHRSVSWYQQTPGQGLQFLFEYFSETQRNKGNFPGRFSGRQFSNSRSEMNVSTLELGDSALYLCASSLKGQGNTIYFGEGSWLTVV.

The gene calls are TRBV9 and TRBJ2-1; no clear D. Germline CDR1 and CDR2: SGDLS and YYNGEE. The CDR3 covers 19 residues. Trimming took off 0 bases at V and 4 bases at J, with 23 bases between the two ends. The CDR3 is CASSVGGSLVMAPYNEQFF. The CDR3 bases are TGTGCCAGCAGCGTAGGGGGTTCGCTAGTGATGGCCCCATACAATGAGCAGTTCTTC.

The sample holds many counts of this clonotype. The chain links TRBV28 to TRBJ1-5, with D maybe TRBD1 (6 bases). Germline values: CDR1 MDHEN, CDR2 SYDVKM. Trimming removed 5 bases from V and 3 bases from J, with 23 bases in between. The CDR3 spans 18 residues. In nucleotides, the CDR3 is TGTGCCAGCAGTACCCAGGACAGCCTAACCTATCTCAATCAGCCCCAGCATTTT. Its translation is CASSTQDSLTYLNQPQHF.

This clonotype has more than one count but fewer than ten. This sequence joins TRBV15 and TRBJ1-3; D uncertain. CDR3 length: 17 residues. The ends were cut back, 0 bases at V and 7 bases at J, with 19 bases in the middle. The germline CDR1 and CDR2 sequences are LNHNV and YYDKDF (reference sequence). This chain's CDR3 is CATSREFTTALGNTIYF. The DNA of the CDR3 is TGTGCCACCAGCAGAGAATTTACCACGGCGCTTGGGAACACCATATATTTT.

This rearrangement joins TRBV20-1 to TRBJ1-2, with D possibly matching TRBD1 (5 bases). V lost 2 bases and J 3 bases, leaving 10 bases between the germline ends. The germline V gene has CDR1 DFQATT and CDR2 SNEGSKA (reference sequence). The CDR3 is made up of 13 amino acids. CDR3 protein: CSARRGWDYGYTF. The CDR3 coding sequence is TGCAGTGCTAGAAGGGGCTGGGACTATGGCTACACCTTC.

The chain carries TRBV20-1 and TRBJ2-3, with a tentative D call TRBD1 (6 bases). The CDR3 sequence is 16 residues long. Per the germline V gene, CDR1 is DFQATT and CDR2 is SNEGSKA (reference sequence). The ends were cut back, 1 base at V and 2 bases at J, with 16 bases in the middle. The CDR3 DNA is TGCAGTGCTAGAGGGGGGCGTCTACGGCCCACAGATACGCAGTATTTT. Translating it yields CSARGGRLRPTDTQYF.

In DNA, the CDR3 is TGTGCCAGTAGTATCAGGCAGGGGGCCTTCAATGAGCAGTTCTTC. Amino acid sequence: CASSIRQGAFNEQFF. V and J are TRBV19 and TRBJ2-1; 8 bases line up with TRBD1. Germline V gene lookup returns CDR1 LNHDA and CDR2 SQIVND (reference sequence). Germline trimming cut 3 bases from V and 6 bases from J; bases unmatched to any gene: 7. This CDR3 is built from 15 residues.

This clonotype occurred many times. CDR3 loop: CSATPSGRGPDTQYF. The CDR3 coding sequence is TGCAGTGCTACCCCTAGCGGGAGGGGGCCAGATACGCAGTATTTT. The chain recombines TRBV20-1 with TRBJ2-3; 12 bases map to TRBD2. The CDR3 loop spans 15 amino acids. The J segment lost 4 bases and the V segment lost 4 bases, leaving 6 bases of the junction unmatched. Germline lookup yields CDR1 DFQATT and CDR2 SNEGSKA (reference sequence).

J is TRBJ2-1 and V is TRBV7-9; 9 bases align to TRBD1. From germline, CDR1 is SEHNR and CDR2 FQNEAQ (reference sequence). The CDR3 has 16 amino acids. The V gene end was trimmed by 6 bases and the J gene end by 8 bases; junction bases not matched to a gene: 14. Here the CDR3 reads CASRSRTGESPYEQFF. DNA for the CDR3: TGTGCCAGCAGATCGCGGACAGGGGAGTCACCTTATGAGCAGTTCTTC. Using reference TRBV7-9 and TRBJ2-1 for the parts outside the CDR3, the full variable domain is DTGVSQNPRHKITKRGQNVTFRCDPISEHNRLYWYRQTLGQGPEFLTYFQNEAQLEKSRLLSDRFSAERPKGSFSTLEIQRTEQGDSAMYLCASRSRTGESPYEQFFGPGTRLTVL.

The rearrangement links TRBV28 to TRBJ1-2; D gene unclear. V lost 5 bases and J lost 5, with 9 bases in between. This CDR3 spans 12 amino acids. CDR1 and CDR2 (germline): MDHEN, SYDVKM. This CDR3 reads CASSPTEYGYTF. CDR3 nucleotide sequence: TGTGCCAGCAGTCCAACGGAATATGGCTACACCTTC.

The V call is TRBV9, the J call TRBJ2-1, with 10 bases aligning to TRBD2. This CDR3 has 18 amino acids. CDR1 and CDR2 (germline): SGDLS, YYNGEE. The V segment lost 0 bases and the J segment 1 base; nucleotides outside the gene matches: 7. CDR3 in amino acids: CASSVVVAGGRSYNEQFF. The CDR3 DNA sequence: TGTGCCAGCAGCGTAGTGGTAGCGGGAGGACGGTCCTACAATGAGCAGTTCTTC.

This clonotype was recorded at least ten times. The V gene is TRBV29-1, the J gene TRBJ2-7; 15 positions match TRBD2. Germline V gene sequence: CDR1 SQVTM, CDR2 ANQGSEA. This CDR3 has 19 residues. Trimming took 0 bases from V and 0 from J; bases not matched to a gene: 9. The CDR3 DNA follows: TGCAGCGTTGAAGACGTCGGACTAGCGGGAGGGTCAAGCTCCTACGAGCAGTACTTC. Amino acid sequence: CSVEDVGLAGGSSSYEQYF.

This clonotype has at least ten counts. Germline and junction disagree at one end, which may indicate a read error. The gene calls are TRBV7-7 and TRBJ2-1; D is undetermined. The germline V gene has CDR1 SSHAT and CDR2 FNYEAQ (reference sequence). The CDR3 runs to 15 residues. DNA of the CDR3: TGTGCTAGCAGCTTAGCTTATGGGTCCTACAATGAGCAGTTCTTC. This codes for CASSLAYGSYNEQFF.

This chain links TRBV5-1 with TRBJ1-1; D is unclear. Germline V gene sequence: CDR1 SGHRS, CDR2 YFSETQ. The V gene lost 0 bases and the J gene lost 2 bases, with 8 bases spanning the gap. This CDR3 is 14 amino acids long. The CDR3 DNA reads TGCGCCAGCAGCTTGGGTAGCGACAACACTGAAGCTTTCTTT. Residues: CASSLGSDNTEAFF. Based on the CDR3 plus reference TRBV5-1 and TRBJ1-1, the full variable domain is KAGVTQTPRYLIKTRGQQVTLSCSPISGHRSVSWYQQTPGQGLQFLFEYFSETQRNKGNFPGRFSGRQFSNSRSEMNVSTLELGDSALYLCASSLGSDNTEAFFGQGTRLTVV.

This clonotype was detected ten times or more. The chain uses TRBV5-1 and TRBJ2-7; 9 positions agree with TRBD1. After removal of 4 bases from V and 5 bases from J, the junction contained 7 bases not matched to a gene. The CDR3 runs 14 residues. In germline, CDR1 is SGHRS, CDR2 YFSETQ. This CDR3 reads CASSLGQGIDEQYF. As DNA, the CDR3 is TGCGCCAGCAGCCTCGGACAGGGGATCGACGAGCAGTACTTC.

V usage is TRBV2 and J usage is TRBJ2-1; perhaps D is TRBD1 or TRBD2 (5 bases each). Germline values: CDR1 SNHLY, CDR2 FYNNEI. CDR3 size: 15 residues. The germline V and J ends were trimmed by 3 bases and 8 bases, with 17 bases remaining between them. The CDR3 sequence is CASSDPSWGFDEQFF. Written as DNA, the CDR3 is TGTGCCAGCAGTGATCCTAGTTGGGGGTTCGATGAGCAGTTCTTC.

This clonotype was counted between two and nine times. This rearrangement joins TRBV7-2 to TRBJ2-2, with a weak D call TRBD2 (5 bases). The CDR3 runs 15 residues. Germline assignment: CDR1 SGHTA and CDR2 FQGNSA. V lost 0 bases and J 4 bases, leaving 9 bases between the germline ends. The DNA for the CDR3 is TGTGCCAGCAGCTTAGCCTCCAGCGGCACCGGGGAGCTGTTTTTT. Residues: CASSLASSGTGELFF.

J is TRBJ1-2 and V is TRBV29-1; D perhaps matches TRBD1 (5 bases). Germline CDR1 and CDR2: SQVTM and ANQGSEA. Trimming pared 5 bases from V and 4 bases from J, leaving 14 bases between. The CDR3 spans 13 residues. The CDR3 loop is CSVFGTGLYGYTF. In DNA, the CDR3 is TGCAGCGTTTTCGGGACGGGACTCTATGGCTACACCTTC.